The 16 T cell receptor beta chains below all came from one sample that was sequenced in a study of CXCR3-negative and CXCR3-positive naive CD8 T cells. The authors made the TRB cDNA libraries by 5' RACE using UMI labels. From the 5' RACE reads, TCRdb lists one entry per CDR3 protein and no DNA. The sample table sets out 6,500 to 7,000 distinct CDR3 sequences. Overall study results and limits: Compared with CXCR3-negative naive cells, CXCR3-positive naive cells showed more hydrophobic TRB CDR3s.

The antigens these receptors bind are not known. The sequenced sample consisted of naive CXCR3+ CD8+ T cells from blood. The subset here: CD45RO-CCR7+CD27+CD95- naive CD8+ T cells expressing CXCR3 (TNR3+). These receptors originate from a human donor in good health. Some clones in this sample may be carry-over from other donors' samples.

The chain employs TRBV21-1 and TRBJ2-7; TCRdb names TRBD1, which stays unverified in the absence of DNA. TRBV21-1 is a documented pseudogene. The CDR3 covers 13 residues. The CDR3 reads CASSKGVYYEQYF.

The chain links TRBV3-1 to TRBJ2-5; TCRdb designates TRBD1, a call that cannot be tested without DNA. The CDR3 covers 13 residues. The germline CDR1 and CDR2 sequences are LGHDT and YNNKEL (reference sequence). The CDR3 region is CASVQGGQETQYF.

The genes are TRBV11-3 and TRBJ1-1; the TCRdb call, TRBD1, lacks DNA for checking. Germline V gives CDR1 SGHNT, CDR2 YENEEA. This CDR3 contains 16 residues. The CDR3 loop is CASRQPPGQGFTEAFF.

In terms of frequency, this clonotype is medium-sized. J is TRBJ2-1 and V is TRBV29-1; with no DNA, the TCRdb D assignment of TRBD1 cannot be verified. The CDR3 has 13 amino acids. Looked up from germline, CDR1 is SQVTM and CDR2 is ANQGSEA. CDR3: CSVPTGSSWEQFF.

The chain combines TRBV27 with TRBJ2-3. CDR1 is MNHEY, CDR2 SMNVEV, per germline (reference sequence). CDR3 length equals 14 residues. CDR3 protein: CASSSAVNTDTQYF.

V is TRBV3-1 and J is TRBJ1-2. The CDR3 totals 15 residues. Germline V gene lookup returns CDR1 LGHDT and CDR2 YNNKEL (reference sequence). The CDR3 loop is CASSQDYALNYGYTF.

This clonotype is medium-sized (0.01 to 0.1%) by frequency. This sequence joins TRBV21-1 and TRBJ2-1; there is no DNA to check the TCRdb D call of TRBD1. TRBV21-1 corresponds to a pseudogene. CDR3 length: 13 residues. The CDR3 region is CASSRGADNEQFF.

This chain connects TRBV5-1 to TRBJ2-1; TCRdb outputs TRBD1, but without DNA this stays unchecked. Per germline, CDR1 SGHRS and CDR2 YFSETQ. This CDR3 contains 16 residues. CDR3 residues: CASSINPGQANNEQFF.

The chain uses TRBV4-1 and TRBJ2-1. This CDR3 is 15 amino acids long. The V gene's germline CDR1 is MGHRA and CDR2 YSYEKL. CDR3 residues: CASSQAGGAYNEQFF.

This clonotype ranks as medium-sized (0.01 to 0.1%) in terms of frequency. The genes are TRBV7-3 and TRBJ2-1; TCRdb reports TRBD1, a call that lacks DNA to check it against. This CDR3 contains 16 residues. CDR1 and CDR2 from the germline V gene are SGHTA and FQGTGA. This CDR3 is CASSFQTSGTANEQFF. Full variable domain (missing parts from reference TRBV7-3 and TRBJ2-1): GAGVSQTPSNKVTEKGKYVELRCDPISGHTALYWYRQSLGQGPEFLIYFQGTGAADDSGLPNDRFFAVRPEGSVSTLKIQRTERGDSAVYLCASSFQTSGTANEQFFGPGTRLTVL.

This chain connects TRBV7-9 to TRBJ2-1. CDR3 length: 16 amino acids. Germline V gives CDR1 SEHNR, CDR2 FQNEAQ (reference sequence). CDR3 loop: CASSSSGDSSYNEQFF.

The rearrangement joins TRBV29-1 to TRBJ2-4; TCRdb lists TRBD2, though no DNA is available to test this call. The length of the CDR3 is 14 residues. Germline V gene sequence: CDR1 SQVTM, CDR2 ANQGSEA. This CDR3 is CSSSGLPSLDIQYF.

The chain joins TRBV6-5 to TRBJ1-1; checking the TCRdb D call of TRBD1 is not possible without DNA. This CDR3 contains 15 residues. Per germline, CDR1 MNHEY and CDR2 SVGAGI. The CDR3 sequence: CASSVDRGDSTEAFF.

This clonotype is medium-sized by frequency. V is TRBV5-1 and J is TRBJ1-2. CDR1 is SGHRS and CDR2 is YFSETQ in the germline V gene. The CDR3 consists of 16 residues. The CDR3 loop is CASSTWDESVFSGYTF. The full variable domain, with the rest looked up from reference TRBV5-1 and TRBJ1-2, is KAGVTQTPRYLIKTRGQQVTLSCSPISGHRSVSWYQQTPGQGLQFLFEYFSETQRNKGNFPGRFSGRQFSNSRSEMNVSTLELGDSALYLCASSTWDESVFSGYTFGSGTRLTVV.

This clonotype is identified as medium-sized from frequency. V and J are TRBV5-1 and TRBJ2-2. This CDR3 spans 18 amino acids. Germline assignment: CDR1 SGHRS and CDR2 YFSETQ. The CDR3 here is CASGLVVTLFKESGELFF.

The chain combines TRBV28 with TRBJ2-3. Germline V CDR1 and CDR2: MDHEN, SYDVKM. The CDR3 runs 15 residues. The CDR3: CASSSGRRGTDTQYF.